These T cell receptor beta chains were read from a single sample in a study of neurological immune-mediated disorders. A single record per CDR3 protein comes from TCRdb applying MiXCR to the 5' RACE reads. The sample holds some 38,000 distinct CDR3 sequences; roughly 11% are singletons and the top ten take roughly 3.9%. Sequenced input: PBMCs. These receptor sequences come from a man aged 55 to 69 with HTLV-1-associated myelopathy (HAM/TSP). Each CDR3 is given with its conserved first and last residue. Each record gives: CDR3 DNA, CDR3 protein, clone size, J gene, D gene, CDR3 length, V gene. The D gene is left open where the match is weak. Not all rows give a size; the values are once, few, many and, for expanded clones, a class.

cdr3_nt: NA
cdr3_aa: CSFYICSARVLSNEQFF
clone_size: once
j_call: TRBJ2-1
d_call: NA
cdr3_length: 17
v_call: TRBV20-1

cdr3_nt: TGTGCCAGCAGCTTAGTCGGAGATACGCAGTATTTT
cdr3_aa: CASSLVGDTQYF
clone_size: many
j_call: TRBJ2-3
d_call: NA
cdr3_length: 12
v_call: TRBV11-2

cdr3_nt: TGTGCCAGCAGCCCAACCGACAGGTTCGCGGAAGCTTTCTTT
cdr3_aa: CASSPTDRFAEAFF
clone_size: many
j_call: TRBJ1-1
d_call: NA
cdr3_length: 14
v_call: TRBV25-1

cdr3_nt: TGCAGTGCTCCCGAACCCGGGACAGGAGCTTTCTTT
cdr3_aa: CSAPEPGTGAFF
clone_size: many
j_call: TRBJ1-1
d_call: TRBD1
cdr3_length: 12
v_call: TRBV20-1

cdr3_nt: TGTGCCAGCAGTAGTCCGGGGGCGATGATAACTTTCTTT
cdr3_aa: CASSSPGAMITFF
clone_size: many
j_call: TRBJ1-1
d_call: NA
cdr3_length: 13
v_call: TRBV6-5

cdr3_nt: TGTGCCAGCAGGGAAACAGGGATTAACGAGCAGTACTTC
cdr3_aa: CASRETGINEQYF
clone_size: NA
j_call: TRBJ2-7
d_call: NA
cdr3_length: 13
v_call: TRBV6-2/TRBV6-3

cdr3_nt: TGTGCCAGCAGGCCCTCGGGACAGGGGTCCTACGAGCAGTACTTC
cdr3_aa: CASRPSGQGSYEQYF
clone_size: medium-sized
j_call: TRBJ2-7
d_call: TRBD1
cdr3_length: 15
v_call: TRBV28

cdr3_nt: TGTGCCAGCAGCTCCGGGACAGCTACTAACTATGGCTACACCTTC
cdr3_aa: CASSSGTATNYGYTF
clone_size: many
j_call: TRBJ1-2
d_call: TRBD1
cdr3_length: 15
v_call: TRBV6-1

cdr3_nt: TGTGCCAGCAGCTTAGGTAGGGGGGAGGCTGAAGCTTTCTTT
cdr3_aa: CASSLGRGEAEAFF
clone_size: few
j_call: TRBJ1-1
d_call: NA
cdr3_length: 14
v_call: TRBV7-2

cdr3_nt: TGTGCCAGCAGTTACTCTGGGGGGGACACTGAAGCTTTCTTT
cdr3_aa: CASSYSGGDTEAFF
clone_size: many
j_call: TRBJ1-1
d_call: NA
cdr3_length: 14
v_call: TRBV6-5

cdr3_nt: TGTGCCAGCAGCCGGCTGGGAAGCGAGCAGTACTTC
cdr3_aa: CASSRLGSEQYF
clone_size: many
j_call: TRBJ2-7
d_call: NA
cdr3_length: 12
v_call: TRBV27

cdr3_nt: TGTGCCAGCAGCGCGGGGCTAGCGGTCTACAATGAGCAGTTCTTC
cdr3_aa: CASSAGLAVYNEQFF
clone_size: many
j_call: TRBJ2-1
d_call: TRBD2
cdr3_length: 15
v_call: TRBV5-5

cdr3_nt: TGTGCCAGCAGTCCTCTCTCTCTAGACAGGGGTATAGGCTACACCTTC
cdr3_aa: CASSPLSLDRGIGYTF
clone_size: many
j_call: TRBJ1-2
d_call: TRBD1
cdr3_length: 16
v_call: TRBV28

cdr3_nt: TGTGCCAGCAGTTTTGGGGCTCGCACAGATACGCAGTATTTT
cdr3_aa: CASSFGARTDTQYF
clone_size: many
j_call: TRBJ2-3
d_call: NA
cdr3_length: 14
v_call: TRBV27